Presented here are 10 T cell receptor beta chains from one specimen sequenced in a study of OX40 agonist ivuxolimab in advanced cancers. Library preparation was by the immunoSEQ multiplex PCR assay. TCRdb limited this immuneACCESS table to in-frame rearrangements with V and J called. A share of clones is missing; checked studies link under half to unresolved V genes, and the rest is unexplained. The sample records roughly 89,000 clones, about 86% of which are singletons. The ten largest clones represent 6.5% of the sample. The starting material was CD4+ or CD8+ T cells sorted from blood, obtained in a trial of the OX40 agonist ivuxolimab. The receptors shown here come from an adult with an advanced solid tumor such as melanoma, head and neck, liver or kidney cancer.

The J gene is TRBJ2-3, the V gene TRBV12-5; tentative D call: TRBD2 (6 bases). Trimming cost V 5 bases and J 3 bases, with 12 bases left between them. This CDR3 has 14 residues. The germline V gene encodes CDR1 LGHNT and CDR2 FRNRAP. This chain's CDR3 is CASGKDYPTDTQYF. CDR3 in DNA: TGTGCTAGTGGTAAGGACTATCCTACAGATACGCAGTATTTT. The variable domain in full, completed from reference TRBV12-5 and TRBJ2-3, reads DARVTQTPRHKVTEMGQEVTMRCQPILGHNTVFWYRQTMMQGLELLAYFRNRAPLDDSGMPKDRFSAEMPDATLATLKIQPSEPRDSAVYFCASGKDYPTDTQYFGPGTRLTVL.

V usage is TRBV7-2 and J usage is TRBJ1-2, with D unclear. This CDR3 has 13 amino acids. Germline CDR1 SGHTA, CDR2 FQGNSA. V was shortened by 1 base and J by 3 bases, with 6 bases between the two germline ends. This chain's CDR3 is CASSLDGDYGYTF. In nucleotides, the CDR3 is TGTGCCAGCAGCTTAGACGGAGACTATGGCTACACCTTC.

The gene calls are TRBV6-1 and TRBJ1-2; D call uncertain. Trimming cost V 5 bases and J 6 bases, with 13 bases left between them. The germline V gene encodes CDR1 MNHNS and CDR2 SASEGT. The CDR3 has 13 residues. The CDR3 DNA reads as TGTGCCAGCAGTCCTCTAGGAGCGCATGGCTACACCTTC. Its protein product is CASSPLGAHGYTF.

The chain combines TRBV6-1 with TRBJ1-4; D may be TRBD1 (6 bases). The V gene's germline CDR1 is MNHNS and CDR2 SASEGT. V gave up 1 base and J gave up 10 bases, with 28 bases separating them. The CDR3 covers 19 residues. The CDR3 reads CASSEVQDSRALGAGKLFF. CDR3 sequence (DNA): TGTGCCAGCAGTGAAGTGCAGGACAGCCGAGCTTTGGGAGCCGGAAAACTGTTTTTT.

The chain combines TRBV18 with TRBJ2-1; 10 bases align to TRBD1. CDR1 and CDR2 from the germline V gene are KGHSH and LQKENI. The J segment lost 7 bases and the V segment lost 0 bases, leaving 3 bases of the junction unmatched. This CDR3 is built from 15 residues. CDR3 loop: CASSPPGQGLNEQFF. CDR3 coding DNA: TGTGCCAGCTCACCACCGGGACAGGGGTTAAATGAGCAGTTCTTC. The entire variable domain, with the rest obtained from reference TRBV18 and TRBJ2-1, is as follows: NAGVMQNPRHLVRRRGQEARLRCSPMKGHSHVYWYRQLPEEGLKFMVYLQKENIIDESGMPKERFSAEFPKEGPSILRIQQVVRGDSAAYFCASSPPGQGLNEQFFGPGTRLTVL.

The rearrangement uses TRBV7-9 and TRBJ1-4; D gene uncertain. This CDR3 region has 11 residues. V lost 6 bases and J lost 4, with 3 bases in between. Per germline, CDR1 SEHNR and CDR2 FQNEAQ (reference sequence). This CDR3 is CASRINEKLFF. CDR3 in DNA: TGTGCCAGCAGAATTAATGAAAAACTGTTTTTT.

This clone was counted a few times. This chain joins TRBV7-6 and TRBJ2-7, with 12 bases lining up with TRBD2. Trimming cost V 5 bases and J 4 bases; bases outside gene matches: 6. Germline V gene data show CDR1 as SGHVS and CDR2 as FNYEAQ. The CDR3 runs 15 residues. CDR3 loop: CASSQTSGSRYEQYF. In DNA, the CDR3 is TGTGCCAGCAGCCAGACTAGCGGGAGTCGGTACGAGCAGTACTTC.

The rearrangement links TRBV18 to TRBJ1-5, with no clear D. The CDR3 contains 15 residues. The germline V gene encodes CDR1 KGHSH and CDR2 LQKENI. V dropped 4 bases and J dropped 7 bases, with 17 bases sitting between them. CDR3 residues: CASSLGEGGQQPQHF. The CDR3 DNA reads TGTGCCAGCTCACTCGGTGAGGGAGGGCAACAGCCCCAGCATTTT.

The rearrangement links TRBV6-6 to TRBJ1-1; D is unresolved. The V gene lost 4 bases and the J gene lost 1 base, with 7 bases spanning the gap. Germline loops: CDR1 MNHNY, CDR2 SVGAGI (reference sequence). The CDR3 extends over 13 amino acids. CDR3: CASSSRQNTEAFF. DNA for the CDR3: TGTGCCAGCAGTTCCCGACAGAACACTGAAGCTTTCTTT.

This clone was recorded once. V and J are TRBV5-1 and TRBJ2-2; D gene unclear. The CDR3 is made up of 13 amino acids. Trimming cost V 0 bases and J 4 bases, with 4 bases left between them. CDR1 SGHRS and CDR2 YFSETQ come from the germline V gene. CDR3 sequence: CASSLATTGELFF. The CDR3 coding sequence is TGCGCCAGCAGCTTGGCCACCACCGGGGAGCTGTTTTTT.